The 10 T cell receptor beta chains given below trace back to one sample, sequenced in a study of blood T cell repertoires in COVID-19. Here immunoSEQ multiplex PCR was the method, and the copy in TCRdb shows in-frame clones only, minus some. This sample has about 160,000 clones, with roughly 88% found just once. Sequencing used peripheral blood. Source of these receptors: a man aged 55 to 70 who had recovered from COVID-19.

The CDR3 coding sequence is TGTGCCAGCAGCGATTCGACAGGCTCTGGAAACACCATATATTTT. Amino acid sequence: CASSDSTGSGNTIYF. The V call is TRBV9, the J call TRBJ1-3, with D tentatively TRBD1 (6 bases). This CDR3 contains 15 residues. CDR1 is SGDLS and CDR2 is YYNGEE in the germline V gene. V gave up 3 bases and J gave up 0 bases, with 10 bases separating them.

CDR3 sequence reads: CASSQDGVGGTQYF. DNA for the CDR3: TGCGCCAGCAGCCAAGATGGCGTCGGGGGAACCCAGTACTTC. The rearrangement joins TRBV4-3 to TRBJ2-5, with D tentatively TRBD2 (6 bases). Germline assignment: CDR1 LGHNA and CDR2 YSLEER. The length of the CDR3 is 14 residues. Trimming took off 0 bases at V and 8 bases at J, with 13 bases between the two ends.

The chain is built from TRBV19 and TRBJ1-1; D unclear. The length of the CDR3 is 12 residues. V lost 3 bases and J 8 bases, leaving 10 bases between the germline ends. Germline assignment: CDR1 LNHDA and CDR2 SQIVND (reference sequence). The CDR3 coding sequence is TGTGCCAGTAGTATGGAAAGGCGGGAAGCTTTCTTT. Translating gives CASSMERREAFF. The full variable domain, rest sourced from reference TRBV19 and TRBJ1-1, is DGGITQSPKYLFRKEGQNVTLSCEQNLNHDAMYWYRQDPGQGLRLIYYSQIVNDFQKGDIAEGYSVSREKKESFPLTVTSAQKNPTAFYLCASSMERREAFFGQGTRLTVV.

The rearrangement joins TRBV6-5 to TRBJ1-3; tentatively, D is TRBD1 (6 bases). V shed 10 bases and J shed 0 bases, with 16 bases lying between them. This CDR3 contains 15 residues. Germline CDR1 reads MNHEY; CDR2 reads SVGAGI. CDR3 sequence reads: CATTLDRDSGNTIYF. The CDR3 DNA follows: TGTGCCACCACATTGGACAGAGACTCTGGAAACACCATATATTTT.

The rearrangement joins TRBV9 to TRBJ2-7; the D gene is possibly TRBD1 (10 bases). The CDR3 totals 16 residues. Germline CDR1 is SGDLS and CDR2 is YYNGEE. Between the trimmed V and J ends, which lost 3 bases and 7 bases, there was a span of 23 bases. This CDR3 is CASSAASGTGDREQYF. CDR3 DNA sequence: TGTGCCAGCAGCGCAGCTAGCGGGACAGGGGATAGGGAGCAGTACTTC. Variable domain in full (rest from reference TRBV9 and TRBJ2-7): DSGVTQTPKHLITATGQRVTLRCSPRSGDLSVYWYQQSLDQGLQFLIQYYNGEERAKGNILERFSAQQFPDLHSELNLSSLELGDSALYFCASSAASGTGDREQYFGPGTRLTVT.

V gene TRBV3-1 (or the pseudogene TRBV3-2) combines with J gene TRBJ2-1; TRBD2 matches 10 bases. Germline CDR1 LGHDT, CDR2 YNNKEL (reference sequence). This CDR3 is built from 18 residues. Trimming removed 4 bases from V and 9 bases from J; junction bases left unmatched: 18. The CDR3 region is CASSLGFPLAGAPSEQFF. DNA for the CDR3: TGTGCCAGCAGCCTCGGCTTCCCCCTAGCGGGGGCCCCTAGTGAGCAGTTCTTC.

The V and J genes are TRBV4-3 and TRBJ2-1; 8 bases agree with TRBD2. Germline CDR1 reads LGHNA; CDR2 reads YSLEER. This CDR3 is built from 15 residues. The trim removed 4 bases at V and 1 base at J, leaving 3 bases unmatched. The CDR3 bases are TGCGCCAGCAGCCCCCAGCGGGGGTCCTACAATGAGCAGTTCTTC. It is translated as CASSPQRGSYNEQFF.

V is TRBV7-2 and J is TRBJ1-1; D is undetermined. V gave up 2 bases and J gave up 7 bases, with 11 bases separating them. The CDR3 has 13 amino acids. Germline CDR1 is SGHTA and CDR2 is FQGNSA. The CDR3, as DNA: TGTGCCAGCAGCTTACGGGAGCTAAGTGAAGCTTTCTTT. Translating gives CASSLRELSEAFF.

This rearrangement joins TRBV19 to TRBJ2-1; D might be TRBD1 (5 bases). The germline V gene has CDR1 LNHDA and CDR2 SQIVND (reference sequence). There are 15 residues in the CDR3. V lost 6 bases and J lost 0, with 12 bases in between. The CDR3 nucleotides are TGTGCCAGTAGAAAACAGGCCGACTCCTACAATGAGCAGTTCTTC. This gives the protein CASRKQADSYNEQFF.

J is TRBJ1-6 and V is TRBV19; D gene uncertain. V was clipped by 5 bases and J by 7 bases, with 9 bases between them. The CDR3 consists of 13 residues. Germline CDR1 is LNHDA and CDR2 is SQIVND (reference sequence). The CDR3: CASSAKRNSPLHF. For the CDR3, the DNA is TGTGCCAGTAGTGCCAAGCGCAATTCACCCCTCCACTTT.